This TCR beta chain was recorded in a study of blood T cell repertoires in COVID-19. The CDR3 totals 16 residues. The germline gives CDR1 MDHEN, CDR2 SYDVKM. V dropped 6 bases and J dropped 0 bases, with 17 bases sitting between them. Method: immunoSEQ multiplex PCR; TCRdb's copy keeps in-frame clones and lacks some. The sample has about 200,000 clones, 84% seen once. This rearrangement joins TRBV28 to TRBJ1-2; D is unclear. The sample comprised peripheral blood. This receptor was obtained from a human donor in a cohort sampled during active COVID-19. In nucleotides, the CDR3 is TGTGCCAGCAGCCGCGGTGGATCCGGGGCTAACTATGGCTACACCTTC. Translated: CASSRGGSGANYGYTF.